The clone carrying this TCR beta chain was observed a handful of times. This CDR3 region has 12 residues. Trimming left V 4 bases short and J 9 bases short, with 10 bases between. Stated time point: patch test 2, 6 weeks after DPC sensitization. This sample's treatment: therapeutic diphenylcyclopropenone sensitization with weekly scalp DPC. Alopecia patients between 18 and 70 years old and suitable for DPC were used as donors. This sample was taken from a study of human T cells and chemical hapten exposure. Study in general: Per-sample TCR yield variation was attributed mainly to small pooled library volume differences.

TCRdb used MiXCR to reprocess the RACE reads, holding one entry per CDR3 protein. The table shows around 130,000 distinct CDR3 sequences, with 12% occurring only once. The clonotype was recovered from a woman aged 50 to 65 with alopecia areata. Some clones in this sample may be carry-over from other donors' samples. The material was whole blood, obtained in connection with sensitization to the hapten diphenylcyclopropenone (DPC). V gene TRBV12-3 or TRBV12-4 combines with J gene TRBJ1-5; D call uncertain. The CDR3 bases are TGTGCCAGCAGTTCAAACCTTGGGCCCCAGCATTTT. Translating it yields CASSSNLGPQHF.